The clone carrying this TCR beta chain is a singleton in its sample. Per the study methods: Counts of nucleated cells, estimated from reference gene primer amplification, were obtained. Assay used: immunoSEQ multiplex PCR; TCRdb lists only in-frame clones, some missing. The DNA was the basis for D and trimming; V, J and clone size are from that table. The table lists around 99,000 clones, more than 70% of them singletons. The data derive from a study of blood T cell repertoires in COVID-19. Study background: The study drew acute and convalescent COVID-19 samples from the United States, Italy and Spain. From T cells, B-cell-depleted T cells, or PBMCs came the material, which was cDNA or gDNA.

Trimming shortened V by 0 bases and J by 2 bases, and 13 bases separated the two germline ends. The CDR3 has 16 amino acids. The germline V gene encodes CDR1 SGHRS and CDR2 YFSETQ. The chain is built from TRBV5-1 and TRBJ2-3; tentative D call: TRBD2 (6 bases). The source material was peripheral blood. The source of this sequence is a man aged 65 to 85 with acute or convalescent COVID-19. For the CDR3, the DNA is TGCGCCAGCAGCTTGGTTTTGACTAGTAACACAGATACGCAGTATTTT. Translated, it gives CASSLVLTSNTDTQYF.